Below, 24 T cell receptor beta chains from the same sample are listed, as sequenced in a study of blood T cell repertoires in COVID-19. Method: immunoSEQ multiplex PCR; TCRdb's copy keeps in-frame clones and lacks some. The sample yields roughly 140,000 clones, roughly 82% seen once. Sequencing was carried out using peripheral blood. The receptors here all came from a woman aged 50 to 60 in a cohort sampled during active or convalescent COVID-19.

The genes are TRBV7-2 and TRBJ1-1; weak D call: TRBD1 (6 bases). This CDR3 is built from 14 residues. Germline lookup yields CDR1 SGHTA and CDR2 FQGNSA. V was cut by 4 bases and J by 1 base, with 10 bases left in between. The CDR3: CASSSGHSNTEAFF. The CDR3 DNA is TGTGCCAGCAGCTCGGGACACTCGAACACTGAAGCTTTCTTT.

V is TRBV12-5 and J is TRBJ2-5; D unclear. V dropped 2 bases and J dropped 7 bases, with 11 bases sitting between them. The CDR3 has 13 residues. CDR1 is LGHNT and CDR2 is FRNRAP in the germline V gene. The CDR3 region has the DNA TGTGCTAGTGGTTTGTTTGCTGACTGGACCCAGTACTTC. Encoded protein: CASGLFADWTQYF.

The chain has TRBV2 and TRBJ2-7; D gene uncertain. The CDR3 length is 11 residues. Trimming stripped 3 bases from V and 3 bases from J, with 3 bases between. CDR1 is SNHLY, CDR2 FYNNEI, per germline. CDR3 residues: CASSDRYEQYF. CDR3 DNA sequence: TGTGCCAGCAGTGACCGCTACGAGCAGTACTTC.

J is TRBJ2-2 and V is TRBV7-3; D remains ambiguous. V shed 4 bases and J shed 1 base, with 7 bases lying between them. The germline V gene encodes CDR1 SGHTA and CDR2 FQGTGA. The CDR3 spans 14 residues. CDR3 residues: CASSSTLNTGELFF. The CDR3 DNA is TGTGCCAGCAGCTCGACACTGAACACCGGGGAGCTGTTTTTT.

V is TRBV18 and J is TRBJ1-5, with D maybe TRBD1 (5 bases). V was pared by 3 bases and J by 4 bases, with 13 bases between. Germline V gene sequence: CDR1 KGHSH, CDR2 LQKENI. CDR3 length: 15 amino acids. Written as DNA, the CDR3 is TGTGCCAGCTCACCCGGAAGCGACAGTAATCAGCCCCAGCATTTT. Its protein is CASSPGSDSNQPQHF. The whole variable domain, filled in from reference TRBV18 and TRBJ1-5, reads NAGVMQNPRHLVRRRGQEARLRCSPMKGHSHVYWYRQLPEEGLKFMVYLQKENIIDESGMPKERFSAEFPKEGPSILRIQQVVRGDSAAYFCASSPGSDSNQPQHFGDGTRLSIL.

In DNA form, the CDR3 reads TGTGCCGTCGGTTCCCAACTAGCGGGGGCTCGGGATACGCAGTATTTT. Its protein product is CAVGSQLAGARDTQYF. The V call is TRBV10-3, the J call TRBJ2-3; the match to TRBD2 covers 11 bases. The V segment lost 11 bases and the J segment 6 bases; nucleotides outside the gene matches: 16. This CDR3 comprises 16 residues. From germline, CDR1 is ENHRY and CDR2 SYGVKD.

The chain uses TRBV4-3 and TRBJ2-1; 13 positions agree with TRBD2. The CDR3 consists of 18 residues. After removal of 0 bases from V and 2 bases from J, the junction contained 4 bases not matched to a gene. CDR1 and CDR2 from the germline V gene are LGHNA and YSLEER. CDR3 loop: CASSQEGTSGEPYNEQFF. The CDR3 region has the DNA TGCGCCAGCAGCCAAGAAGGGACTAGCGGGGAACCCTACAATGAGCAGTTCTTC.

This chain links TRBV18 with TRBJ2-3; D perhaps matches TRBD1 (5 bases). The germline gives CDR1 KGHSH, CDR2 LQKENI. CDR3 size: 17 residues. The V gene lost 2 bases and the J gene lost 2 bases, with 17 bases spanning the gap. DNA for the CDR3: TGTGCCAGCTCACCATTATGGCAGGGTAAACCCACAGATACGCAGTATTTT. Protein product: CASSPLWQGKPTDTQYF. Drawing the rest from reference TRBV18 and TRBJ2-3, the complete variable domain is NAGVMQNPRHLVRRRGQEARLRCSPMKGHSHVYWYRQLPEEGLKFMVYLQKENIIDESGMPKERFSAEFPKEGPSILRIQQVVRGDSAAYFCASSPLWQGKPTDTQYFGPGTRLTVL.

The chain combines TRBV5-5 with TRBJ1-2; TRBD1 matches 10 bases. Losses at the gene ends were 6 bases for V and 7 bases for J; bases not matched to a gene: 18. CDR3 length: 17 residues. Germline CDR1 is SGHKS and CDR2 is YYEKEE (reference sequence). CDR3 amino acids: CASKSWSRDRGKSGYTF. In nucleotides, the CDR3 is TGTGCCAGCAAGAGTTGGTCCCGGGACAGGGGTAAAAGTGGCTACACCTTC. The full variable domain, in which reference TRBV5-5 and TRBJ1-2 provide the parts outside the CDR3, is DAGVTQSPTHLIKTRGQQVTLRCSPISGHKSVSWYQQVLGQGPQFIFQYYEKEERGRGNFPDRFSARQFPNYSSELNVNALLLGDSALYLCASKSWSRDRGKSGYTFGSGTRLTVV.

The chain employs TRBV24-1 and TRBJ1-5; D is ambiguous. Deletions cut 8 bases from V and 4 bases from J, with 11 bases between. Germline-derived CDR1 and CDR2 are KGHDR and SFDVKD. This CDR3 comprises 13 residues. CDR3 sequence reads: CATKTTTNQPQHF. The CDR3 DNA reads TGTGCCACCAAAACAACCACGAATCAGCCCCAGCATTTT.

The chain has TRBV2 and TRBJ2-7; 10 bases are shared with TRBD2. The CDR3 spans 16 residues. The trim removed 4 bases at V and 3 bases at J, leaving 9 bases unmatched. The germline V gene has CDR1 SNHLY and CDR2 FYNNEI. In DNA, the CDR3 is TGTGCCAGCAGTGGTATTAGCGGGGGGTCAAACTACGAGCAGTACTTC. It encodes CASSGISGGSNYEQYF.

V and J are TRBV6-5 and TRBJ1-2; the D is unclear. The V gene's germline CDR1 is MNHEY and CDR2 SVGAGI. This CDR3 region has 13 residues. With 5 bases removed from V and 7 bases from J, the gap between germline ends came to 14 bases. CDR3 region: CASSLAREAGYTF. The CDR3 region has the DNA TGTGCCAGCAGTCTGGCAAGGGAGGCTGGCTACACCTTC.

The CDR3 DNA sequence: TGTGCCAGCAGTCTTATCAGTAACACTGAAGCTTTCTTT. Translating gives CASSLISNTEAFF. The chain recombines TRBV27 with TRBJ1-1; no firm D call. V dropped 5 bases and J dropped 2 bases, with 9 bases sitting between them. CDR1 and CDR2 from the germline V gene are MNHEY and SMNVEV (reference sequence). This CDR3 region has 13 residues.

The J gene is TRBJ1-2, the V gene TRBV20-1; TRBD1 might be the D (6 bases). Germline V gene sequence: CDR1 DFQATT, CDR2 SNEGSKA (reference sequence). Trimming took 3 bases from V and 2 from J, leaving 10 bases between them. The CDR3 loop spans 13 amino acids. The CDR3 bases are TGCAGTGCTAGTCCAGGGGAGAACTATGGCTACACCTTC. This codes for CSASPGENYGYTF.

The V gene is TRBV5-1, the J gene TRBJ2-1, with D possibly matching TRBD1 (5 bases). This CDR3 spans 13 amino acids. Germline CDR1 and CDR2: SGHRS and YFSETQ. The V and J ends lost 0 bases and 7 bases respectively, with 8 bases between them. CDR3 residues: CASSLDRFNEQFF. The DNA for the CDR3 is TGCGCCAGCAGCTTGGACAGGTTTAATGAGCAGTTCTTC.

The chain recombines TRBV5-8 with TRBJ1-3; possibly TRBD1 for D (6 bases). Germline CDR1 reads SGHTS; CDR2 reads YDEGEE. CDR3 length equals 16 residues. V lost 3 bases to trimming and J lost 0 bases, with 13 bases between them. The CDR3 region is CASSSQGPLSGNTIYF. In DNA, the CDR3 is TGTGCCAGCAGCTCCCAGGGGCCTCTCTCTGGAAACACCATATATTTT.

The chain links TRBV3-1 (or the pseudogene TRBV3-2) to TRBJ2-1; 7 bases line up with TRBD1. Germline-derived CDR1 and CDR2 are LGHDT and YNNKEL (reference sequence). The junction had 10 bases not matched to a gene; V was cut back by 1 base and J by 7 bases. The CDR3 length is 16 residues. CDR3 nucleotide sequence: TGTGCCAGCAGCCAAGTACCTAGGGGGCGAGAGAATGAGCAGTTCTTC. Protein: CASSQVPRGRENEQFF.

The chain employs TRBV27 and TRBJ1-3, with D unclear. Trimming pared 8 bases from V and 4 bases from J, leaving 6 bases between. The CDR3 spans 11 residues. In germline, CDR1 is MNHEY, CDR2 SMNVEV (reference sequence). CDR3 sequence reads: CASGRGNTIYF. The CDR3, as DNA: TGTGCCAGCGGGCGAGGAAACACCATATATTTT.

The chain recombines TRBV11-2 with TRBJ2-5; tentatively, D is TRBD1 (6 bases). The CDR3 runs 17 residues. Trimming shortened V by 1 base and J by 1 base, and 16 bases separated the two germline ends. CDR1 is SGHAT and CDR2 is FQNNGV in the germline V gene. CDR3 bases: TGTGCCAGCAGCTTAGCCCCAGGGAGAGGGGGCCAAGAGACCCAGTACTTC. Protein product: CASSLAPGRGGQETQYF. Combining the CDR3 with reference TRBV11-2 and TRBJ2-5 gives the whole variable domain EAGVAQSPRYKIIEKRQSVAFWCNPISGHATLYWYQQILGQGPKLLIQFQNNGVVDDSQLPKDRFSAERLKGVDSTLKIQPAKLEDSAVYLCASSLAPGRGGQETQYFGPGTRLLVL.

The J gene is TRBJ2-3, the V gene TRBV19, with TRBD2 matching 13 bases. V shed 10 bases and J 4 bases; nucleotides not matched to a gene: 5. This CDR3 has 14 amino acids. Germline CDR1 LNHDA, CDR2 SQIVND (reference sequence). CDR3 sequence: CATRLAGGPDTQYF. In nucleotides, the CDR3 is TGTGCCACCCGACTAGCGGGGGGCCCAGATACGCAGTATTTT.

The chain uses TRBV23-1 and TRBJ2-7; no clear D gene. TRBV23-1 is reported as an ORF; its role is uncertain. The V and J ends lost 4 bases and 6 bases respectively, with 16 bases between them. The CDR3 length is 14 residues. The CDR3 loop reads CASSRSTLCGEQYF. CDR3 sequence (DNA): TGCGCCAGCAGTCGTAGTACGTTATGTGGCGAGCAGTACTTC.

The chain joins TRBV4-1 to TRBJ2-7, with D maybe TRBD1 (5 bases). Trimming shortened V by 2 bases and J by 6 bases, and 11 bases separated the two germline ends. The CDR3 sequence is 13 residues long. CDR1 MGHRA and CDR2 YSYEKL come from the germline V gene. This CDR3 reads CASSQPAGSEQYF. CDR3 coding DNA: TGCGCCAGCAGCCAACCTGCAGGGTCCGAGCAGTACTTC.

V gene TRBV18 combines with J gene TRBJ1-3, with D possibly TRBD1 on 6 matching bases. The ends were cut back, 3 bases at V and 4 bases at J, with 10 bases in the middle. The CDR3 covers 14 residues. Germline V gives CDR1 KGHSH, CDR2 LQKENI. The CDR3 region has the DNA TGTGCCAGCTCACCGGGGGGGCTCGGAAACACCATATATTTT. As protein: CASSPGGLGNTIYF.

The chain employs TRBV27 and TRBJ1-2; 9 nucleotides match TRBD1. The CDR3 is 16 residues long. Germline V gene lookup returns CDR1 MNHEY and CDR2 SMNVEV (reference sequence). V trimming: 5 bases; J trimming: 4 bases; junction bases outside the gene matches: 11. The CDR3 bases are TGTGCCAGCAGTCCCACGGACAGGGGTTTTGTCTATGGCTACACCTTC. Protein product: CASSPTDRGFVYGYTF.